This T cell receptor beta chain appears in the sequencing data of a study of spatial heterogeneity in lung cancer. Study information: Compared with alpha-chain sequences, beta-chain sequences were consistently detected in greater numbers. Study-level points and caveats: Counts of expanded alpha and beta TCRs within tumors tracked the tumor nonsynonymous mutation count.

TCRdb reanalysed the 5' RACE reads using MiXCR and keeps one entry per CDR3 protein. Among some 100,000 distinct CDR3 sequences listed, 3.5% to 5% were seen once. Described time point: sample taken at primary tumor resection. More than 70 TRACERx patients with early, untreated non-small cell lung cancer donated samples. Whole RNA was taken from tumor, nontumor lung or frozen PBMC; it was then sequenced unsorted. Details on this clonotype: The antigen is not known.

In germline, CDR1 is SNHLY, CDR2 FYNNEI. Trimming took off 8 bases at V and 0 bases at J, with 16 bases between the two ends. The CDR3 contains 15 residues. The sample in question was lung tumor tissue, obtained at surgery. The rearrangement uses TRBV2 and TRBJ1-1; D not resolved. This clonotype was obtained from a male donor with early-stage non-small cell lung cancer. The CDR3 loop reads CASGRLVIVNTEAFF. The CDR3 DNA follows: TGTGCCAGCGGAAGGCTTGTAATCGTGAACACTGAAGCTTTCTTT.